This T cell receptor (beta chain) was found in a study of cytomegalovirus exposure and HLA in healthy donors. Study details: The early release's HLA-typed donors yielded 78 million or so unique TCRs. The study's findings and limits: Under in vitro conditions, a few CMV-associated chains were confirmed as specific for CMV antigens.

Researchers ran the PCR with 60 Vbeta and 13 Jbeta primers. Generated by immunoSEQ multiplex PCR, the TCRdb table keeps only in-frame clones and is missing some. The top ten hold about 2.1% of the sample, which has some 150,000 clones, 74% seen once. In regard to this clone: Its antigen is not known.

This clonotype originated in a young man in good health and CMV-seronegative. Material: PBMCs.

In DNA form, the CDR3 reads TGTGCCAGCAGTTTTAGGGACATAAACACTGAAGCTTTCTTT. This codes for CASSFRDINTEAFF. This chain links TRBV28 with TRBJ1-1; possible D gene TRBD1, 6 bases. Germline V CDR1 and CDR2: MDHEN, SYDVKM. V shed 3 bases and J shed 2 bases, with 10 bases lying between them. The CDR3 length is 14 residues.